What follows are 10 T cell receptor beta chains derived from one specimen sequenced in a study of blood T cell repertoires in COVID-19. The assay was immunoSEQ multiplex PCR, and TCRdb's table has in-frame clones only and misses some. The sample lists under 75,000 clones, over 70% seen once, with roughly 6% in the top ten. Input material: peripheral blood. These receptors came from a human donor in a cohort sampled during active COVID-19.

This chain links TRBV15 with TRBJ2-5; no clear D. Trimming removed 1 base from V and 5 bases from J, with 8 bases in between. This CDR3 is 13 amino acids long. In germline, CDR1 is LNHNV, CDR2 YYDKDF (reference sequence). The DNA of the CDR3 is TGTGCCACCAGCAGAGCGATGGAGGAGACCCAGTACTTC. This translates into CATSRAMEETQYF.

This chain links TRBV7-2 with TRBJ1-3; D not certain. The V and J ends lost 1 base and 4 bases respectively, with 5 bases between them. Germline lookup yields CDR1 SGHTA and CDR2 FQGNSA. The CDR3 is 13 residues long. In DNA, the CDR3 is TGTGCCAGCAGCTTAGGTGTAGGAAACACCATATATTTT. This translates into CASSLGVGNTIYF.

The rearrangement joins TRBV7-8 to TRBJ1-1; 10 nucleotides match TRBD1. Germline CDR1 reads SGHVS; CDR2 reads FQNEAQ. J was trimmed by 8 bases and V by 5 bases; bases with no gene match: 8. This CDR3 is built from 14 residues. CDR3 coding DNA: TGTGCCAGCAGCAACCGGGACAGGGGCTTGGAAGCTTTCTTT. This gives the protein CASSNRDRGLEAFF.

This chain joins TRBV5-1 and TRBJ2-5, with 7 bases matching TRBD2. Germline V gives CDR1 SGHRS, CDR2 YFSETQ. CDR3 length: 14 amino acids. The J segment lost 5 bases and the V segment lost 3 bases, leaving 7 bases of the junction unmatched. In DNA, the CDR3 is TGCGCCAGCAGCTCACCCGGGACTAAGGAGACCCAGTACTTC. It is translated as CASSSPGTKETQYF.

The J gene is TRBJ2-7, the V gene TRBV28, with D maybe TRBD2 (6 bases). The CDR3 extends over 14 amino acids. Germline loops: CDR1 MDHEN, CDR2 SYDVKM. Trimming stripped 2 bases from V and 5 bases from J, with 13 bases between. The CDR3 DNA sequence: TGTGCCAGCAGTTTAATGGGCGGGGACCACGAGCAGTACTTC. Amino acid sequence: CASSLMGGDHEQYF.

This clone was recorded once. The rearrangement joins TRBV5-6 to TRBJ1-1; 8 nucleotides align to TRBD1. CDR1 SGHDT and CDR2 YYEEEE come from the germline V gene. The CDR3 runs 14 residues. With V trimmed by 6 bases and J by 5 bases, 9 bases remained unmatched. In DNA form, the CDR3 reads TGTGCCAGCACCCCAGGACAGGGAAGAACTGAAGCTTTCTTT. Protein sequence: CASTPGQGRTEAFF.

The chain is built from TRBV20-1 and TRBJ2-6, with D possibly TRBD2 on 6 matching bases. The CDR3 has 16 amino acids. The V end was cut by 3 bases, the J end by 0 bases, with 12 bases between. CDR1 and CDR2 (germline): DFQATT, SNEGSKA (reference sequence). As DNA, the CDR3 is TGCAGTGCTAGTCTCTCGGGAGTCTCTGGGGCCAACGTCCTGACTTTC. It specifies CSASLSGVSGANVLTF.

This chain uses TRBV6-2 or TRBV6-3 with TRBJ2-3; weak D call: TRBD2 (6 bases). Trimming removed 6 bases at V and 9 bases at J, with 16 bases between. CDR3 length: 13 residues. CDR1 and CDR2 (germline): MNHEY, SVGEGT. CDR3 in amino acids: CASSRAQAGTQYF. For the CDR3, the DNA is TGTGCCAGCAGCCGCGCACAGGCGGGGACGCAGTATTTT.

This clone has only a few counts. CDR3 nucleotide sequence: TGTGCCAGTAGCCACAGGGTGGAAAATTCACCCCTCCACTTT. This encodes CASSHRVENSPLHF. The chain combines TRBV19 with TRBJ1-6, with a weak D call TRBD1 (6 bases). Trimming pared 6 bases from V and 7 bases from J, leaving 13 bases between. The CDR3 is 14 residues long. Germline CDR1 and CDR2: LNHDA and SQIVND (reference sequence).

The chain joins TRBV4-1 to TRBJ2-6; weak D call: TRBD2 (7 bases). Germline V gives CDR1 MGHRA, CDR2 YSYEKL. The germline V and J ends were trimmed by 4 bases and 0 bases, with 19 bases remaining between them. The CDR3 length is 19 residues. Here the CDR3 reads CASSPTPRGGNSGANVLTF. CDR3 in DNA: TGCGCCAGCAGCCCCACCCCAAGGGGGGGCAACTCTGGGGCCAACGTCCTGACTTTC.